The 21 T cell receptor beta chains below all came from one sample that was sequenced in a study of Ad26.COV2.S vaccination and SARS-CoV-2 variants. Noted treatment: around 19 received Ad26.COV2.S at low or high dose, single or two shots; several received placebo; per-sample allocation not given. It was on day 63 after the first vaccine or placebo injection that samples were taken. Data came from immunoSEQ multiplex PCR; TCRdb stores just in-frame clones and leaves some out. The sample carries about 350,000 clones, 75% to 90% recorded once. The material was peripheral blood, obtained in a trial of Ad26.COV2.S vaccine versus placebo. The receptors stem from a person aged 18-60 years who received the Ad26.COV2.S COVID-19 vaccine or a placebo.

V usage is TRBV19 and J usage is TRBJ1-1; D gene unclear. CDR1 is LNHDA and CDR2 is SQIVND in the germline V gene (reference sequence). V was clipped by 7 bases and J by 8 bases, with 14 bases between them. This CDR3 has 12 residues. CDR3 in DNA: TGTGCCAGTACCCCCGTTCGGGGAGAAGCTTTCTTT. As protein: CASTPVRGEAFF.

The genes are TRBV2 and TRBJ2-1; D gene unclear. Germline V gene data show CDR1 as SNHLY and CDR2 as FYNNEI. V lost 1 base and J lost 11, with 12 bases in between. CDR3 size: 13 residues. CDR3 loop: CASSEVAGSKQFF. CDR3 coding DNA: TGTGCCAGCAGTGAAGTAGCCGGGTCGAAGCAGTTCTTC.

The chain uses TRBV19 and TRBJ2-7; the match to TRBD2 covers 12 bases. The CDR3 is 14 amino acids. The junction had 7 bases not matched to a gene; V was cut back by 10 bases and J by 3 bases. Germline V gives CDR1 LNHDA, CDR2 SQIVND (reference sequence). The chain's CDR3 is CAIYRTSGNYEQYF. The CDR3 nucleotides read TGTGCCATTTACCGGACTAGCGGGAACTACGAGCAGTACTTC.

The chain carries TRBV5-1 and TRBJ1-2, with 7 bases matching TRBD1. Germline CDR1 and CDR2: SGHRS and YFSETQ. CDR3 length: 14 residues. V was clipped by 0 bases and J by 8 bases; unmatched bases: 7. DNA for the CDR3: TGCGCCAGCAGCTTGGAACAGGGGTTGCTCGGCTACACCTTC. It encodes CASSLEQGLLGYTF.

This clone was observed a few times. CDR3 in DNA: TGTGCCAGCTCACCATCTACGGACAATCAGCCCCAGCATTTT. Amino acid sequence: CASSPSTDNQPQHF. The chain joins TRBV18 to TRBJ1-5; D is undetermined. Per germline, CDR1 KGHSH and CDR2 LQKENI. V gave up 2 bases and J gave up 3 bases, with 8 bases separating them. This CDR3 has 14 amino acids.

The rearrangement links TRBV5-1 to TRBJ1-1, with D unresolved. Trimming took 4 bases from V and 1 from J, leaving 11 bases between them. Germline values: CDR1 SGHRS, CDR2 YFSETQ. CDR3 size: 14 residues. The CDR3 bases are TGCGCCAGCAGCCCTGAGGCGGGGAACACTGAAGCTTTCTTT. It translates to CASSPEAGNTEAFF.

V usage is TRBV4-3 and J usage is TRBJ2-7; D is uncertain. The germline CDR1 and CDR2 sequences are LGHNA and YSLEER. The V end was cut by 3 bases, the J end by 2 bases, with 14 bases between. The CDR3 length is 15 residues. CDR3 amino acids: CASSQEPGTPYEQYF. The CDR3 DNA sequence: TGCGCCAGCAGCCAGGAACCCGGCACCCCCTACGAGCAGTACTTC.

The chain joins TRBV4-1 to TRBJ1-4, with no clear D. V dropped 4 bases and J dropped 3 bases, with 12 bases sitting between them. The germline V gene has CDR1 MGHRA and CDR2 YSYEKL. The CDR3 loop spans 15 amino acids. This CDR3 reads CASSRSQVSNEKLFF. CDR3 sequence (DNA): TGCGCCAGCAGCCGTTCCCAGGTATCTAATGAAAAACTGTTTTTT.

The chain couples TRBV3-1 (or the pseudogene TRBV3-2) to TRBJ1-3, with a weak D call TRBD1 (6 bases). V shed 1 base and J shed 0 bases, with 13 bases lying between them. The germline CDR1 and CDR2 sequences are LGHDT and YNNKEL (reference sequence). The CDR3 length is 17 residues. The CDR3 here is CASSQASTGFSGNTIYF. The CDR3 DNA reads as TGTGCCAGCAGCCAAGCCTCTACAGGGTTCTCTGGAAACACCATATATTTT.

This clone was seen more than once but under ten times. The V call is TRBV5-4, the J call TRBJ1-6; 10 bases map to TRBD1. Germline assignment: CDR1 SGHNT and CDR2 YYREEE (reference sequence). The CDR3 has 16 amino acids. V lost 6 bases and J lost 6; bases outside the gene matches: 9. CDR3 nucleotides: TGTGCCAGCACCATTAGTGGGACAGGGGTTAATTCACCCCTCCACTTT. This translates into CASTISGTGVNSPLHF.

This chain uses TRBV24-1 with TRBJ2-1, with TRBD1 matching over 7 bases. The CDR3 covers 14 residues. The V and J ends lost 4 bases and 7 bases, in that order; junction bases with no gene match: 6. In germline, CDR1 is KGHDR, CDR2 SFDVKD. The CDR3 nucleotides read TGTGCCACCAGTGACCACAGGGGCCCGAATGAGCAGTTCTTC. Protein product: CATSDHRGPNEQFF.

The J gene is TRBJ1-1, the V gene TRBV19, with a tentative D call TRBD1 (6 bases). There are 14 residues in the CDR3. In germline, CDR1 is LNHDA, CDR2 SQIVND (reference sequence). Between the trimmed V and J ends, which lost 5 bases and 0 bases, there was a span of 10 bases. The CDR3 bases are TGTGCCAGTAGTTCCGGGACAATGAACACTGAAGCTTTCTTT. Translation gives CASSSGTMNTEAFF.

As regards this clone: Other DNA sequences in this sample translate to the same CDR3. This chain connects TRBV19 to TRBJ2-1, with a tentative D call TRBD2 (6 bases). V gave up 3 bases and J gave up 4 bases, with 7 bases separating them. CDR3 size: 13 residues. The germline V gene encodes CDR1 LNHDA and CDR2 SQIVND (reference sequence). The CDR3 is CASSIGLYNEQFF. CDR3 nucleotide sequence: TGTGCCAGTAGTATTGGACTATACAATGAGCAGTTCTTC. The variable domain in full, with the rest retrieved from reference TRBV19 and TRBJ2-1, is DGGITQSPKYLFRKEGQNVTLSCEQNLNHDAMYWYRQDPGQGLRLIYYSQIVNDFQKGDIAEGYSVSREKKESFPLTVTSAQKNPTAFYLCASSIGLYNEQFFGPGTRLTVL.

This rearrangement joins TRBV5-8 to TRBJ2-7; TRBD1 matches at 9 bases. This CDR3 is built from 17 residues. Germline CDR1 and CDR2: SGHTS and YDEGEE. Trimming took 1 base from V and 3 from J; bases not matched to a gene: 11. The CDR3 is CASSLLTLGQGNYEQYF. CDR3 DNA: TGTGCCAGCAGCTTGTTAACCCTGGGACAGGGAAACTACGAGCAGTACTTC.

This chain joins TRBV12-3 or TRBV12-4 and TRBJ2-3; weak D call: TRBD1 (6 bases). The CDR3 length is 13 residues. The ends were cut back, 6 bases at V and 4 bases at J, with 11 bases in the middle. CDR3 sequence: CASRKGVADTQYF. As DNA, the CDR3 is TGTGCCAGCAGGAAGGGGGTCGCAGATACGCAGTATTTT.

J is TRBJ2-1 and V is TRBV14, with 8 bases aligning to TRBD2. This CDR3 is built from 11 residues. V dropped 8 bases and J dropped 10; count of bases not matched to a gene: 4. Germline V gene sequence: CDR1 SGHDN, CDR2 FVKESK. Written as DNA, the CDR3 is TGTGCCAGCTCCATAGCGGGGGAGCAGTTCTTC. Its protein product is CASSIAGEQFF.

The chain recombines TRBV6-1 with TRBJ2-5; 7 bases fit TRBD2. The V segment lost 0 bases and the J segment 2 bases; nucleotides outside the gene matches: 6. The CDR3 has 16 residues. CDR1 is MNHNS and CDR2 is SASEGT in the germline V gene. The chain's CDR3 is CASSEAPVGGQETQYF. Here the CDR3 DNA reads TGTGCCAGCAGTGAAGCCCCGGTCGGGGGGCAAGAGACCCAGTACTTC.

This chain links TRBV27 with TRBJ2-3; possibly TRBD2 for D (5 bases). V was clipped by 0 bases and J by 0 bases, with 16 bases between them. The CDR3 runs 18 residues. Germline CDR1 and CDR2: MNHEY and SMNVEV (reference sequence). CDR3 residues: CASSLSVLLAWSTDTQYF. For the CDR3, the DNA is TGTGCCAGCAGTTTATCGGTCCTGCTAGCTTGGAGCACAGATACGCAGTATTTT.

The J gene is TRBJ2-2, the V gene TRBV19; the match to TRBD2 covers 8 bases. The CDR3 has 15 amino acids. The V segment lost 5 bases and the J segment 3 bases; nucleotides outside the gene matches: 5. Germline V gene lookup returns CDR1 LNHDA and CDR2 SQIVND (reference sequence). CDR3 in amino acids: CASSGLASYTGELFF. The CDR3 bases are TGTGCCAGTAGTGGACTAGCTTCGTACACCGGGGAGCTGTTTTTT.

The chain uses TRBV9 and TRBJ2-1; 8 positions agree with TRBD2. This CDR3 contains 17 residues. Trimming removed 3 bases from V and 3 bases from J; junction bases left unmatched: 11. Per the germline V gene, CDR1 is SGDLS and CDR2 is YYNGEE. CDR3 bases: TGTGCCAGCAGCGGGAGACACCTCGCGGGAGGCTACAATGAGCAGTTCTTC. Translation gives CASSGRHLAGGYNEQFF.

The chain employs TRBV4-3 and TRBJ1-5; D uncertain. CDR3 length equals 15 residues. Germline CDR1 reads LGHNA; CDR2 reads YSLEER. Trimming took 3 bases from V and 0 from J, leaving 9 bases between them. The DNA for the CDR3 is TGCGCCAGCAGCCACACCATCAATAGCAATCAGCCCCAGCATTTT. Protein product: CASSHTINSNQPQHF.